The T cell receptor (beta chain) described here comes from a study of T cells expressing NK-cell markers. Study details: Seven sequenced donors out of eight were HCMV-seropositive, one seronegative.

It was by 5'RACE template switching with UMIs that TCR beta cDNA was made. After re-calling the 5' RACE reads, TCRdb lists one entry per CDR3 protein, DNA absent. In all, the sample yields 500,000 to 600,000 distinct CDR3 sequences. General observations from the study: It remained uncertain whether the expanded NKG2C+ T cell clones were specific for HCMV antigens.

Looked up from germline, CDR1 is MGHRA and CDR2 is YSYEKL. The CDR3 is 17 residues long. As concerns this clonotype: Its specificity is unknown.

This receptor was identified in a man aged 18 to 29 in good health. The sequencing input was blood T cells: a sorted CD56 or NKG2C T cell subset, CD4+ or CD8+ T cells, or bulk PBMC T cells (not recorded which). The chain joins TRBV4-1 to TRBJ2-3; TCRdb designates TRBD2, a call that cannot be tested without DNA. The CDR3 here is CASSRPAEGSRTDTQYF.